This TCR beta chain derives from a study of shared clonotypes between healthy human individuals. At the level of the study: CD4 naive and CD4 memory each took three plates per donor, while CD8 naive took two and CD8 memory one. The study, taken as a whole, reports: In a few donors, around 5% of naive CD4 clonotypes appeared in common.

The protocol was immunoSEQ multiplex PCR, while the TCRdb copy is restricted to in-frame clones and leaves out a portion. The data contain over a million clones, roughly 75% of them singletons. This clone has just one count. Its target is unknown. The ends were cut back, 1 base at V and 7 bases at J, with 20 bases in the middle. The CDR3 has 17 amino acids. Germline CDR1 reads MGHDK; CDR2 reads SYGVNS. The clonotype originates from a man in his late teens or twenties in good health. V is TRBV25-1 and J is TRBJ2-1, with D possibly TRBD2 on 6 matching bases. Source material: memory CD4+ T cells sorted from blood. Described subset: CD45RA-negative fraction. The CDR3 DNA sequence: TGTGCCAGCAGTGAATCAGGAGGGAACGATGTGAGGAATGAGCAGTTCTTC. Amino acids: CASSESGGNDVRNEQFF.